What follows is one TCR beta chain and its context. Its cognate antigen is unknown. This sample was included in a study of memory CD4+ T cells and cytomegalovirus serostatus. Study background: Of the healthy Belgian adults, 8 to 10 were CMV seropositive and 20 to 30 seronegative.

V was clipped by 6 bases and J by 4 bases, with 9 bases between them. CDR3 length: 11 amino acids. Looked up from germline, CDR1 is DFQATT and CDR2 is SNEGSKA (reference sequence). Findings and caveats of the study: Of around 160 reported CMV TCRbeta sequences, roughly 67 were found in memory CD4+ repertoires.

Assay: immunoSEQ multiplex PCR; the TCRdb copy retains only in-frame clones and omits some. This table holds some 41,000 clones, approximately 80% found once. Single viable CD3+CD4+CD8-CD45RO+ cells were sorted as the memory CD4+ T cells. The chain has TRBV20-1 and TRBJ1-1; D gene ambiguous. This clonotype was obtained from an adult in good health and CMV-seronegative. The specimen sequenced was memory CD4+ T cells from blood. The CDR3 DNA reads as TGCAGTGCCCACCCGCGCACTGAAGCTTTCTTT. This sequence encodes CSAHPRTEAFF.